This entry describes one T cell receptor (beta chain). Original processing methods: Scientists estimated how many nucleated cells there were by amplifying reference gene primers. Generated by immunoSEQ multiplex PCR, the TCRdb table keeps only in-frame clones and is missing some. V and J calls and clone size are copied from that table; D and trimming were computed from the DNA. The data hold 150,000 to 200,000 clones, with 87% observed a single time. The data belong to a study of blood T cell repertoires in COVID-19. Study-wide background: Acute and convalescent COVID-19 samples came from the United States, Italy and Spain. From T cells, B-cell-depleted T cells, or PBMCs came the material, which was cDNA or gDNA.

One Seattle source followed patients from active infection through their disease course. V gave up 5 bases and J gave up 0 bases, with 12 bases separating them. This CDR3 region has 15 residues. The germline gives CDR1 SGHDT, CDR2 YYEEEE. The sequence came from a woman between 65 and 79 years old with COVID-19, enrolled during active disease. Input material: peripheral blood. The chain carries TRBV5-6 and TRBJ1-3; D not certain. CDR3 region: CASRAGVHSGNTIYF. Written as DNA, the CDR3 is TGTGCCAGCAGGGCCGGGGTCCACTCTGGAAACACCATATATTTT.